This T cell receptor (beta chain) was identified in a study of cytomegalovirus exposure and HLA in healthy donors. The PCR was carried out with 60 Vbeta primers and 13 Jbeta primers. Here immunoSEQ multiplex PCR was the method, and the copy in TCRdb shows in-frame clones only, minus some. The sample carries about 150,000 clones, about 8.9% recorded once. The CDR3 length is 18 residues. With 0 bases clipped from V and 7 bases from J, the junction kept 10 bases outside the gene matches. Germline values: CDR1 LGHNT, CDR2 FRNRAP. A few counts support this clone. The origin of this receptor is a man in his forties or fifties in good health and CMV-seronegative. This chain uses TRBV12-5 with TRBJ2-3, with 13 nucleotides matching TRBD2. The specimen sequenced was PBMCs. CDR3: CASGLVPDGTSGINTQYF. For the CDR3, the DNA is TGTGCTAGTGGTTTGGTCCCCGATGGGACTAGCGGGATTAATACGCAGTATTTT.